This entry lists 27 T cell receptor beta chains sequenced from one sample in a study of breast tumors, draining lymph nodes, adjacent tissues. Breast cancer patients provided tissue from their axillary draining lymph nodes. Using its own MiXCR run on the multiplex PCR reads, TCRdb lists one record per CDR3 protein. Among about 180,000 distinct CDR3 sequences listed, roughly a third were seen once. Material for sequencing was axillary lymph node tissue. These receptors came from a female donor with breast cancer. Some clones in this sample may be carry-over from other donors' samples.

This clonotype came up many times. The chain uses TRBV6-2 or TRBV6-3 and TRBJ2-5; D is unresolved. Looked up from germline, CDR1 is MNHEY and CDR2 is SVGEGT. V lost 6 bases and J lost 0, with 5 bases in between. CDR3 length: 12 amino acids. CDR3 in amino acids: CASSWNQETQYF. The CDR3 bases are TGTGCCAGCAGCTGGAACCAAGAGACCCAGTACTTC.

This clonotype has only a few counts. The chain is built from TRBV20-1 and TRBJ1-1, with D maybe TRBD1 (5 bases). The CDR3 runs to 12 residues. From germline, CDR1 is DFQATT and CDR2 SNEGSKA (reference sequence). Trimming removed 5 bases from V and 3 bases from J, with 10 bases in between. The CDR3: CSARRVHTEAFF. The CDR3 DNA is TGCAGTGCTCGCAGGGTCCACACTGAAGCTTTCTTT.

This clonotype was picked up a small number of times. CDR3 sequence reads: CASSPSKNRGYTF. The CDR3 bases are TGTGCCAGCAGCCCTTCGAAAAACCGTGGCTACACCTTC. The V gene is TRBV27, the J gene TRBJ1-2; D unresolved. Germline CDR1 is MNHEY and CDR2 is SMNVEV (reference sequence). V lost 6 bases and J 7 bases, leaving 15 bases between the germline ends. The CDR3 is made up of 13 amino acids.

The table lists this clonotype with many counts. The chain employs TRBV5-1 and TRBJ2-5, with D possibly called TRBD1 or TRBD2 (5 bases each). The germline gives CDR1 SGHRS, CDR2 YFSETQ. The CDR3 runs to 14 residues. V lost 5 bases to trimming and J lost 5 bases, with 16 bases between them. The CDR3: CASRRGTEGETQYF. CDR3 nucleotides: TGCGCCAGCAGACGTGGCACCGAGGGGGAGACCCAGTACTTC.

This clonotype was observed many times. The J gene is TRBJ2-7, the V gene TRBV19; TRBD1 matches at 9 bases. The CDR3 covers 16 residues. Germline-derived CDR1 and CDR2 are LNHDA and SQIVND (reference sequence). With V trimmed by 6 bases and J by 1 base, 10 bases remained unmatched. As DNA, the CDR3 is TGTGCCAGTAGAGACAGGGGGGGTCCGGAGTCCTACGAGCAGTACTTC. It yields the protein CASRDRGGPESYEQYF. Complete variable domain (other parts from reference TRBV19 and TRBJ2-7): DGGITQSPKYLFRKEGQNVTLSCEQNLNHDAMYWYRQDPGQGLRLIYYSQIVNDFQKGDIAEGYSVSREKKESFPLTVTSAQKNPTAFYLCASRDRGGPESYEQYFGPGTRLTVT.

Notes on this clonotype: One end of the junction does not line up with germline, which may come from a read error. The V and J genes are TRBV7-9 and TRBJ2-2, with 7 bases matching TRBD2. The CDR3 totals 10 residues. The germline V gene has CDR1 SEHNR and CDR2 FQNEAQ (reference sequence). CDR3 in DNA: TGTGCCAGCGATTCGGGGGGGCTGTTTTTT. This codes for CASDSGGLFF. Full variable domain (outside the CDR3, taken from reference TRBV7-9 and TRBJ2-2): DTGVSQNPRHKITKRGQNVTFRCDPISEHNRLYWYRQTLGQGPEFLTYFQNEAQLEKSRLLSDRFSAERPKGSFSTLEIQRTEQGDSAMYLCASDSGGLFFGEGSRLTVL.

This clonotype was seen ten or more times. The V and J genes are TRBV7-2 and TRBJ1-5; D is unresolved. The CDR3 is made up of 13 amino acids. V shed 3 bases and J shed 1 base, with 4 bases lying between them. Germline V lookup: CDR1 SGHTA, CDR2 FQGNSA. CDR3 residues: CASSFSSNQPQHF. CDR3 coding DNA: TGTGCCAGCAGCTTTTCGAGCAATCAGCCCCAGCATTTT.

The table lists this clonotype with many counts. The chain couples TRBV19 to TRBJ1-5; 7 bases are a match to TRBD1. The germline V gene has CDR1 LNHDA and CDR2 SQIVND (reference sequence). The ends lost 4 bases at V and 5 bases at J; junction bases unmatched: 11. The CDR3 spans 16 residues. CDR3 nucleotide sequence: TGTGCCAGTAGTACGACCTCTACAGGGGTTTATCAGCCCCAGCATTTT. Translating it yields CASSTTSTGVYQPQHF.

This clonotype was counted ten times or more. The chain has TRBV7-2 and TRBJ1-5; perhaps TRBD1 as D (6 bases). The germline gives CDR1 SGHTA, CDR2 FQGNSA. CDR3 length equals 13 residues. V was pared by 8 bases and J by 4 bases, with 12 bases between. The CDR3 nucleotides read TGTGCCAGCCGACAGGAACAAAATCAGCCCCAGCATTTT. Its protein is CASRQEQNQPQHF.

This clonotype was observed at least ten times. The V call is TRBV7-8, the J call TRBJ2-6; TRBD1 matches at 7 bases. The V and J ends lost 4 bases and 4 bases, in that order; junction bases with no gene match: 7. The CDR3 is made up of 16 amino acids. Germline CDR1 reads SGHVS; CDR2 reads FQNEAQ. Written as DNA, the CDR3 is TGTGCCAGCAGCTCCAACAGGGGTGGAGGGGCCAACGTCCTGACTTTC. It encodes CASSSNRGGGANVLTF.

This sequence joins TRBV7-3 and TRBJ2-5, with TRBD2 identical over 10 bases. J was trimmed by 7 bases and V by 5 bases; bases with no gene match: 13. Germline CDR1 reads SGHTA; CDR2 reads FQGTGA. The CDR3 covers 16 residues. CDR3 sequence (DNA): TGTGCCAGCAGCACTAGCGGGGACGGACGAAGAGGGACCCAGTACTTC. As protein: CASSTSGDGRRGTQYF. Full variable domain (rest looked up from reference TRBV7-3 and TRBJ2-5): GAGVSQTPSNKVTEKGKYVELRCDPISGHTALYWYRQSLGQGPEFLIYFQGTGAADDSGLPNDRFFAVRPEGSVSTLKIQRTERGDSAVYLCASSTSGDGRRGTQYFGPGTRLLVL.

This clonotype was detected ten times or more. This sequence joins TRBV5-1 and TRBJ2-5; 10 bases match TRBD2. CDR1 and CDR2 from the germline V gene are SGHRS and YFSETQ. This CDR3 region has 16 residues. The V segment lost 4 bases and the J segment 5 bases; nucleotides outside the gene matches: 11. The CDR3 spells CASSLGLAILGETQYF. The CDR3 bases are TGCGCCAGCAGCCTGGGACTAGCGATTCTCGGGGAGACCCAGTACTTC.

In its sample, this clonotype was seen many times. The V call is TRBV7-2, the J call TRBJ1-3; unclear D gene. The CDR3 covers 16 residues. Germline CDR1 and CDR2: SGHTA and FQGNSA. V was shortened by 1 base and J by 1 base, with 11 bases between the two germline ends. The CDR3 DNA reads TGTGCCAGCAGCTTAGGCCGGATTGGGTCTGGAAACACCATATATTTT. Translating gives CASSLGRIGSGNTIYF.

This clonotype was detected ten times or more. The chain carries TRBV7-9 and TRBJ2-5; TRBD2 is a possible D gene (6 bases). The CDR3 sequence is 14 residues long. CDR1 is SEHNR and CDR2 is FQNEAQ in the germline V gene (reference sequence). V lost 1 base and J lost 5, with 11 bases in between. CDR3 DNA: TGTGCCAGCAGCTTAGGAGCAGGGAGGGAGACCCAGTACTTC. Encoded protein: CASSLGAGRETQYF.

In its sample, this clonotype was seen many times. A read error may explain this, as a much larger clone is one base away. The chain is built from TRBV7-6 and TRBJ2-5; 10 nucleotides agree with TRBD2. The germline V gene has CDR1 SGHVS and CDR2 FNYEAQ. CDR3 length equals 15 residues. CDR3 protein: CASSFGLAVQETQHF. In DNA form, the CDR3 reads TGTGCCAGCAGCTTCGGACTAGCGGTCCAAGAGACCCAGCACTTC.

This chain connects TRBV27 to TRBJ1-2; tentative D call: TRBD1 (5 bases). Germline V CDR1 and CDR2: MNHEY, SMNVEV (reference sequence). Deletions cut 6 bases from V and 5 bases from J, with 16 bases between. The CDR3 totals 14 residues. The DNA for the CDR3 is TGTGCCAGCAGAACAGGTTCTGGGGGATATGGCTACACCTTC. This codes for CASRTGSGGYGYTF.

This clonotype was seen a handful of times. The chain recombines TRBV12-3 or TRBV12-4 with TRBJ1-2; a weak D match, TRBD1 (5 bases). The V end was cut by 3 bases, the J end by 5 bases, with 16 bases between. This CDR3 is built from 15 residues. Here the CDR3 reads CASSFGGGGSYGYTF. Written as DNA, the CDR3 is TGTGCCAGCAGTTTCGGTGGGGGAGGGTCATATGGCTACACCTTC.

The chain carries TRBV18 and TRBJ1-1; D gene unclear. There are 19 residues in the CDR3. Germline CDR1 KGHSH, CDR2 LQKENI. Trimming cost V 3 bases and J 0 bases, with 23 bases left between them. The CDR3 sequence: CASSPYAIGVGEVNTEAFF. CDR3 nucleotide sequence: TGTGCCAGCTCACCTTACGCGATCGGGGTGGGAGAGGTGAACACTGAAGCTTTCTTT.

Remarks on this clonotype: Possible read error: a much larger clone is one base away. This chain uses TRBV11-3 with TRBJ2-7, with 10 bases matching TRBD1. The germline V gene has CDR1 SGHNT and CDR2 YENEEA. The CDR3 is 15 residues long. For the CDR3, the DNA is TGTGCCAGCAGGGGCGGACAGGGGGGGACCTACGAGCAGCACTTC. Encoded protein: CASRGGQGGTYEQHF.

The gene calls are TRBV20-1 and TRBJ1-1; 8 bases match TRBD1. Per germline, CDR1 DFQATT and CDR2 SNEGSKA (reference sequence). V gave up 0 bases and J gave up 5 bases; unmatched junction bases: 14. The length of the CDR3 is 17 residues. CDR3 loop: CSARDGGQGARYTEAFF. CDR3 nucleotide sequence: TGCAGTGCTAGAGATGGGGGGCAGGGGGCAAGGTATACTGAAGCTTTCTTT.

The CDR3 region has the DNA TGTGCCAGCAGCTTCGCCCCATGGGCCGGGGAGCAGTACTTC. Protein: CASSFAPWAGEQYF. The V and J genes are TRBV11-3 and TRBJ2-7; D unclear. V was pared by 3 bases and J by 7 bases, with 16 bases between. The CDR3 has 14 residues. Germline V CDR1 and CDR2: SGHNT, YENEEA.

Comments on this clonotype: This may stem from a read error, because a much larger clone lies one nucleotide away. CDR3 sequence: CASSQRLGGGVTDPQYF. CDR3 sequence (DNA): TGTGCCAGCAGCCAACGCCTCGGAGGGGGGGTAACAGATCCGCAGTATTTT. The chain recombines TRBV7-2 with TRBJ2-3; D is perhaps TRBD2 (7 bases). This CDR3 is built from 17 residues. Germline CDR1 and CDR2: SGHTA and FQGNSA.

This clonotype was counted many times. V gene TRBV10-2 combines with J gene TRBJ1-5, with unresolved D. The length of the CDR3 is 13 residues. The germline CDR1 and CDR2 sequences are WSHSY and SAAADI. Between the trimmed V and J ends, which lost 4 bases and 6 bases, there was a span of 10 bases. This chain's CDR3 is CASSVGWGQPQHF. The CDR3 DNA reads as TGCGCCAGCAGTGTGGGTTGGGGTCAGCCCCAGCATTTT.

Remarks on this clonotype: A read error may be the cause here, since a much bigger clone is one base away. V is TRBV20-1 and J is TRBJ2-1; 8 positions agree with TRBD2. The CDR3 consists of 14 residues. CDR1 is DFQATT, CDR2 SNEGSKA, per germline (reference sequence). The CDR3 DNA is TGCAGTGTCCGTCCGGGACTAGGGGGAAATGGGCAGTTCTTC. Translation: CSVRPGLGGNGQFF.

This clonotype was seen many times. The V gene is TRBV12-3 or TRBV12-4, the J gene TRBJ2-5; possibly TRBD2 for D (5 bases). The V end lost 6 bases, the J end lost 7 bases, and 15 bases lay between the germline ends. There are 13 residues in the CDR3. CDR3 nucleotides: TGTGCCAGCAGGAACCCGGGGAGCTGGACCCAGTACTTC. This gives the protein CASRNPGSWTQYF.

The table lists this clonotype with many counts. The V gene is TRBV6-5, the J gene TRBJ2-3, with D tentatively TRBD1 (5 bases). V lost 2 bases and J lost 3, with 9 bases in between. There are 14 residues in the CDR3. The germline V gene encodes CDR1 MNHEY and CDR2 SVGAGI. The chain's CDR3 is CASSYAGPTDTQYF. The CDR3, as DNA: TGTGCCAGCAGTTACGCAGGGCCAACAGATACGCAGTATTTT.

This clonotype was seen many times. V is TRBV20-1 and J is TRBJ2-2, with D perhaps being TRBD1 or TRBD2 (5 bases each). CDR3 length: 13 amino acids. Trimming shortened V by 6 bases and J by 4 bases, and 12 bases separated the two germline ends. The germline V gene has CDR1 DFQATT and CDR2 SNEGSKA (reference sequence). The CDR3 region is CSAGTLFTGELFF. CDR3 coding DNA: TGCAGTGCCGGGACCTTATTCACCGGGGAGCTGTTTTTT.